A single sample is the source of the 3 T cell receptor beta chains below, sequenced in a study of spatial heterogeneity in lung cancer. TCRdb re-called the 5' RACE reads through MiXCR, storing one row per CDR3 protein. The sample includes about 100,000 distinct CDR3 sequences, about 4.6% of them seen just once. Antigens of these TCRs are unknown. The time point denotes: sample taken at primary tumor resection. Study results and caveats: Expanded intratumoral alpha and beta TCR counts tracked tumor mutation counts.

This specimen consisted of lung tumor tissue, obtained at surgery. The receptor set was obtained from a male donor with early-stage non-small cell lung cancer.

This clonotype was counted many times. The chain carries TRBV5-1 and TRBJ1-1; D unresolved. CDR3 length: 12 amino acids. Looked up from germline, CDR1 is SGHRS and CDR2 is YFSETQ. V was shortened by 6 bases and J by 3 bases, with 9 bases between the two germline ends. This CDR3 is CASKLQDTEAFF. Written as DNA, the CDR3 is TGCGCCAGCAAGTTGCAGGACACTGAAGCTTTCTTT.

This clonotype was recorded many times. This sequence joins TRBV11-2 and TRBJ2-3; D gene uncertain. The ends were cut back, 1 base at V and 5 bases at J, with 1 base in the middle. CDR1 and CDR2 from the germline V gene are SGHAT and FQNNGV. There are 11 residues in the CDR3. The DNA of the CDR3 is TGTGCCAGCAGCTTAGGAGATACGCAGTATTTT. Amino acids: CASSLGDTQYF.

The chain has TRBV28 and TRBJ1-4; D ambiguous. Germline CDR1 MDHEN, CDR2 SYDVKM. There are 12 residues in the CDR3. Between the trimmed V and J ends, which lost 2 bases and 8 bases, there was a span of 6 bases. Here the CDR3 DNA reads TGTGCCAGCAGTTTACTAGGAGAAAAACTGTTTTTT. Translating it yields CASSLLGEKLFF.